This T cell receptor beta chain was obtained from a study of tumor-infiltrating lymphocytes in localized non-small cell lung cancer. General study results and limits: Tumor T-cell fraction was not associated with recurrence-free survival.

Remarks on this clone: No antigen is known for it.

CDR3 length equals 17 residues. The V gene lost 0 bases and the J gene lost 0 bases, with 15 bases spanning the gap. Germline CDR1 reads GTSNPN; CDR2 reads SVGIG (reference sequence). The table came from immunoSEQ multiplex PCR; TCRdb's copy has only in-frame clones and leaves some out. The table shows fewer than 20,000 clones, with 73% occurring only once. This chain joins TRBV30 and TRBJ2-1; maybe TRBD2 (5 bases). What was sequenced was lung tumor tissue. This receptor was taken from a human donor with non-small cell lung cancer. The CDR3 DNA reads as TGTGCCTGGAGTGTACGGGTCGGGGTGAGCTCCTACAATGAGCAGTTCTTC. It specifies CAWSVRVGVSSYNEQFF.